This TCR beta chain is drawn from a study of T cells in Graves' hyperthyroidism and ophthalmopathy. General study points: Model output signaled ophthalmopathy a median about seven months ahead of onset.

Using RNA transcripts as the source, TCR beta CDR3 regions were amplified. Researchers ran a first-round RT-PCR on the TCR CDR3 using the HTBI primer set. TCRdb used MiXCR to reprocess the multiplex PCR reads, holding one entry per CDR3 protein. The repertoire holds hundreds of thousands of distinct CDR3 sequences, with around 21% as singletons. A Clinical Activity Score of at least 3, a NOSPECS grade of at least 4 and a duration under 3 months were recorded in the ophthalmopathy patients. Uncontrolled infections, other autoimmune diseases, pregnancy or lactation led to exclusion of patients. In this sample, this clonotype turned up many times. The antigen remains unidentified. The sample comprised blood. The source is a man aged 25 to 40 with Graves' ophthalmopathy.

The CDR3 bases are TGTGCCAGCAGTGAACCAGGCAATTCACCCCTCCACTTT. Protein product: CASSEPGNSPLHF. The chain links TRBV2 to TRBJ1-6; D gene uncertain. V shed 2 bases and J shed 7 bases, with 6 bases lying between them. From germline, CDR1 is SNHLY and CDR2 FYNNEI. The CDR3 has 13 amino acids. The full variable domain, its missing parts supplied by reference TRBV2 and TRBJ1-6, is EPEVTQTPSHQVTQMGQEVILRCVPISNHLYFYWYRQILGQKVEFLVSFYNNEISEKSEIFDDQFSVERPDGSNFTLKIRSTKLEDSAMYFCASSEPGNSPLHFGNGTRLTVT.